The rows below give T cell receptor beta chains drawn from one sample of a study of CD8 T cells in ankylosing spondylitis. TCRdb re-called the 5' RACE reads through MiXCR, storing one row per CDR3 protein. The table records 200,000 to 250,000 distinct CDR3 sequences, about 7% of them present only once. Material: blood, either unsorted or a sorted T cell fraction (not recorded which). The receptor source for this set is a male donor with ankylosing spondylitis. CDR3s include the opening cysteine and the closing phenylalanine or tryptophan. The D gene is left open where the match is weak. Clone size is given for some rows only: seen once, a few or many times, or a class if the clone is expanded.

>.|many|TRBJ2-2|TRBV12-3/TRBV12-4
TGTGCCAGCAGTTTCGGGCACGGCACCGGGGAGCTGTTTTTT
CASSFGHGTGELFF
>.|few|TRBJ2-1|TRBV10-1
TGCGCCAACCCAAAACAGTACAATGAGCAGTTCTTC
CANPKQYNEQFF
>.|few|TRBJ1-5|TRBV4-2
TGTGCCAGCAGCCAAGATAGTAAGGGGAATCAGCCCCAGCATTTT
CASSQDSKGNQPQHF
>TRBD1|.|TRBJ1-4|TRBV24-1
TGTGCCACCAGTGATCCCGGACAGGGCGGGGAGAATGAAAAACTGTTTTTT
CATSDPGQGGENEKLFF
>.|many|TRBJ2-3|TRBV27
TGTGCCAGCAGTGAGCAACTAGTCCCAGATACGCAGTATTTT
CASSEQLVPDTQYF
>TRBD1|many|TRBJ2-2|TRBV4-1
TGCGCCAGCAGACCCGACAGGGAAGGCGCCGGGGAGCTGTTTTTT
CASRPDREGAGELFF
>.|many|TRBJ2-7|TRBV20-1
TGCAGTGCTAGCGGAACGGCCCGCTGGGAGCAGTACTTC
CSASGTARWEQYF
>TRBD2|.|TRBJ2-4|TRBV14
TGTGCCAGCAGCCAAGAATCATCAGGGAGGGGCAAAAACATTCAGTACTTC
CASSQESSGRGKNIQYF
>.|.|TRBJ2-4|TRBV7-9
TGTGCCAGCAGCTTGGAACGGGGCTCAAACATTCAGTACTTC
CASSLERGSNIQYF
>.|.|TRBJ1-1|TRBV4-1
TGCGCCAGCAGCCAAGGGTGGTTCGGGGGGAACACTGAAGCTTTCTTT
CASSQGWFGGNTEAFF
>.|many|TRBJ2-1|TRBV15
TGTGCCACCAGCAGATTTGACGGACCCCCTTACAATGAGCAGTTCTTC
CATSRFDGPPYNEQFF
>TRBD1|many|TRBJ1-2|TRBV6-5
TGTGCCAGCAGTTACTCGAAACAGGGGGTTAACTATGGCTACACCTTC
CASSYSKQGVNYGYTF
>.|many|TRBJ2-1|TRBV7-2
TGTGCCAGCAGCTTAGTAGCCGGTAAACACACAAGCAATGAGCAGTTCTTC
CASSLVAGKHTSNEQFF
>.|many|TRBJ1-2|TRBV9
TGTGCCAGCAGCCTGGTGGACAGCCCTAACTATGGCTACACCTTC
CASSLVDSPNYGYTF
>TRBD2|many|TRBJ2-3|TRBV28
TGTGCCAGCGGGCGGGAGGGGGCTTCAGATACGCAGTATTTT
CASGREGASDTQYF
>.|many|TRBJ2-1|TRBV24-1
TGTGCCACCAGTGATTTGGGGCAATTCAATGAGCAGTTCTTC
CATSDLGQFNEQFF
>.|many|TRBJ2-7|TRBV28
TGTGCCAGCAGTTTTGTCGGGGGCTCCTACGAGCAGTACTTC
CASSFVGGSYEQYF